This T cell receptor beta chain came from a study of Graves' ophthalmopathy and Graves' hyperthyroidism. The study, taken as a whole, reports: Most clonotypes expanded in thyroid above 0.001 frequency were present in blood too. Using 13 signatures, a model distinguished ophthalmopathy from stable hyperthyroidism, reaching roughly 90% sensitivity and over 65% specificity.

RNA transcripts were the template, and TCR beta CDR3 regions were amplified from them. The first round was an RT-PCR with HTBI primers, and the second round was a multiplex PCR. Via MiXCR, TCRdb re-called the multiplex PCR reads, giving one row per CDR3 protein. Among approximately 210,000 distinct CDR3 sequences listed, roughly 21% were seen once. On this clonotype itself: Its target is not known.

Uncontrolled infections, other autoimmune diseases, pregnancy or lactation barred patients from enrollment. PBMCs were obtained from roughly 9.7 ml of fresh peripheral blood. CDR3 length: 13 residues. Germline V gene sequence: CDR1 MNHNS, CDR2 SASEGT. V lost 8 bases to trimming and J lost 7 bases, with 18 bases between them. The rearrangement uses TRBV6-1 and TRBJ2-7; D may be TRBD2 (6 bases). Input material: peripheral blood. This receptor was taken from a woman aged 45-59 years with Graves' ophthalmopathy. The CDR3 reads CASREPAAGEQYF. The CDR3 region has the DNA TGTGCCAGCCGAGAGCCCGCGGCGGGGGAGCAGTACTTC.